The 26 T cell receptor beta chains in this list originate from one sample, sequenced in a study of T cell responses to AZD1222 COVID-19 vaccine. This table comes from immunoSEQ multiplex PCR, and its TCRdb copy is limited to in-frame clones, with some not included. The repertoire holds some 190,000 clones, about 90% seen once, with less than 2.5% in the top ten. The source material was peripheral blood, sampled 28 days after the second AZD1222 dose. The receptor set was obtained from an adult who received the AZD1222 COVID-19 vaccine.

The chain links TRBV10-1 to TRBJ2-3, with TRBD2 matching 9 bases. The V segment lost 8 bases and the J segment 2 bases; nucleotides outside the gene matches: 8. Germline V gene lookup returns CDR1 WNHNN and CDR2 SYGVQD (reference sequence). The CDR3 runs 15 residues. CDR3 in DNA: TGCGCCAGCCATTGCAGCGGGGGGCCCACAGATACGCAGTATTTT. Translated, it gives CASHCSGGPTDTQYF.

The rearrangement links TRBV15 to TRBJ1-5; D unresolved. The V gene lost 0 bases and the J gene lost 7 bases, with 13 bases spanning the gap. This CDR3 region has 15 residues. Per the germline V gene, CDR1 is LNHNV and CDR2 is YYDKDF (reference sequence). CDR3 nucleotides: TGTGCCACCAGCAGAGACGTTGGGTCTGGCCAGCCCCAGCATTTT. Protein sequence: CATSRDVGSGQPQHF.

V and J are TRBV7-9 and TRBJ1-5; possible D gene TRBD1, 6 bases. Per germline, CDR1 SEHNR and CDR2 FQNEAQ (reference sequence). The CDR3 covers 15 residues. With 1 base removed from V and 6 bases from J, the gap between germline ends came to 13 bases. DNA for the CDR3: TGTGCCAGCAGCTTAGGACCAGGGGTGGGTCAGCCCCAGCATTTT. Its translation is CASSLGPGVGQPQHF. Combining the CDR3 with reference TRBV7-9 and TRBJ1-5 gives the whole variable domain DTGVSQNPRHKITKRGQNVTFRCDPISEHNRLYWYRQTLGQGPEFLTYFQNEAQLEKSRLLSDRFSAERPKGSFSTLEIQRTEQGDSAMYLCASSLGPGVGQPQHFGDGTRLSIL.

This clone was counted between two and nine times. This chain's CDR3 is CASSPPRDRVYEQYF. CDR3 DNA: TGTGCCAGCAGTCCCCCCCGGGACAGGGTCTACGAGCAGTACTTC. The chain employs TRBV6-6 and TRBJ2-7, with 9 bases lining up with TRBD1. This CDR3 is 15 amino acids long. Per germline, CDR1 MNHNY and CDR2 SVGAGI (reference sequence). J gave up 3 bases and V 5 bases, and 8 bases lay outside the gene matches.

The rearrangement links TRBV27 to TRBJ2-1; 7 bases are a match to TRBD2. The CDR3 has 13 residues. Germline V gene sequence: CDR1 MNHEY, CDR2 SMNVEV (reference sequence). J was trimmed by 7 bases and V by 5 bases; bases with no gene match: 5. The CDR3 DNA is TGTGCCAGCAGTATTAGCGGGCCGAATGAGCAGTTCTTC. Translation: CASSISGPNEQFF.

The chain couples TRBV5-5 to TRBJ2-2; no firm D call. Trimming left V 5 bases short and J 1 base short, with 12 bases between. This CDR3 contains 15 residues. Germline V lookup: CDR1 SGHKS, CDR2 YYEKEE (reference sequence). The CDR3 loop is CASSPPRWNTGELFF. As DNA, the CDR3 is TGTGCCAGCAGTCCCCCCAGGTGGAACACCGGGGAGCTGTTTTTT.

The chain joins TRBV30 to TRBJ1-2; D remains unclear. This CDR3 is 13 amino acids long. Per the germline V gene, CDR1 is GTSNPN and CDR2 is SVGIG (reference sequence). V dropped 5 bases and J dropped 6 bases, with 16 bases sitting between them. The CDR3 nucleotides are TGTGCCTGGGGGGATCAACTGAGAGATGGCTACACCTTC. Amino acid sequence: CAWGDQLRDGYTF.

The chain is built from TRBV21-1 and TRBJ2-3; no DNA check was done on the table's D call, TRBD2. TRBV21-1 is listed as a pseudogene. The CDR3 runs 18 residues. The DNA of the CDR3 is TGTGCCAGCCCGACTCCCGTCGGACTAGCGGGATCCACAGATACGCAGTATTTT. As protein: CASPTPVGLAGSTDTQYF.

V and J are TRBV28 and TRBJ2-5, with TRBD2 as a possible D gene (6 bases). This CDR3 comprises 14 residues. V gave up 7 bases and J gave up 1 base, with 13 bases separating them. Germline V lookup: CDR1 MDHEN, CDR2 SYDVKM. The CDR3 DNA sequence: TGTGCCAGCACCCTCCAGGGACTCCAAGAGACCCAGTACTTC. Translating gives CASTLQGLQETQYF. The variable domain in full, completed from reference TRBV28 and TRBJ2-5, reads DVKVTQSSRYLVKRTGEKVFLECVQDMDHENMFWYRQDPGLGLRLIYFSYDVKMKEKGDIPEGYSVSREKKERFSLILESASTNQTSMYLCASTLQGLQETQYFGPGTRLLVL.

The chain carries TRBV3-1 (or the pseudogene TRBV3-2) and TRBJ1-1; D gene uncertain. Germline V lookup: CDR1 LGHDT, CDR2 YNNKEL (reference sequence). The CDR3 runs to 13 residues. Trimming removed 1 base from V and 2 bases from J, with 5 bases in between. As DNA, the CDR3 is TGTGCCAGCAGCCAAGGGTTCAACACTGAAGCTTTCTTT. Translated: CASSQGFNTEAFF.

CDR3 region: CASRSGGPQHF. In DNA form, the CDR3 reads TGTGCCAGCAGGTCCGGGGGACCCCAGCATTTT. The V gene is TRBV28, the J gene TRBJ1-5; D is possibly TRBD1 (5 bases). The CDR3 is made up of 11 amino acids. Trimming stripped 6 bases from V and 10 bases from J, with 10 bases between. The V gene's germline CDR1 is MDHEN and CDR2 SYDVKM. The full variable domain, its missing parts supplied by reference TRBV28 and TRBJ1-5, is DVKVTQSSRYLVKRTGEKVFLECVQDMDHENMFWYRQDPGLGLRLIYFSYDVKMKEKGDIPEGYSVSREKKERFSLILESASTNQTSMYLCASRSGGPQHFGDGTRLSIL.

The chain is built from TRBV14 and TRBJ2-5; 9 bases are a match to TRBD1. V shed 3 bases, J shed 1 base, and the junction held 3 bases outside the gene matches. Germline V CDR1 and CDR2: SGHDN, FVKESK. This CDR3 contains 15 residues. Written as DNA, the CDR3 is TGTGCCAGCAGCCAGACGACAGGGGGCCAAGAGACCCAGTACTTC. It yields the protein CASSQTTGGQETQYF.

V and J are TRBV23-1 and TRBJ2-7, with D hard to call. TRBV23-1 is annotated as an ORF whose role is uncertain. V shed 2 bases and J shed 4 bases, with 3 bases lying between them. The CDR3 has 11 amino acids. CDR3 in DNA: TGCGCCAGCAGTCAAGGGTACGAGCAGTACTTC. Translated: CASSQGYEQYF.

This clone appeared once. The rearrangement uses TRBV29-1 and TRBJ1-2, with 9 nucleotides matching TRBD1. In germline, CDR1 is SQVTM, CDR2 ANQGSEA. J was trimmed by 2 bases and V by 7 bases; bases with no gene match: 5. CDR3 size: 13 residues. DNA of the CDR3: TGCAGCGCCGGGACAGGGTGGAACTATGGCTACACCTTC. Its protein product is CSAGTGWNYGYTF. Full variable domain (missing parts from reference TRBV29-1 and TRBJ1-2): SAVISQKPSRDICQRGTSLTIQCQVDSQVTMMFWYRQQPGQSLTLIATANQGSEATYESGFVIDKFPISRPNLTFSTLTVSNMSPEDSSIYLCSAGTGWNYGYTFGSGTRLTVV.

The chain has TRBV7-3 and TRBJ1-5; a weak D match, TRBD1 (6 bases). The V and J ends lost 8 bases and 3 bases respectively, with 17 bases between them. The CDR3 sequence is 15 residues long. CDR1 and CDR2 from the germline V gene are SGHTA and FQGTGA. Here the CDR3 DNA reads TGTGCCAGCGGCCCGGGGGCGCTTTACAATCAGCCCCAGCATTTT. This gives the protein CASGPGALYNQPQHF. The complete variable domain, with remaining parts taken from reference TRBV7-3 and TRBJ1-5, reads GAGVSQTPSNKVTEKGKYVELRCDPISGHTALYWYRQSLGQGPEFLIYFQGTGAADDSGLPNDRFFAVRPEGSVSTLKIQRTERGDSAVYLCASGPGALYNQPQHFGDGTRLSIL.

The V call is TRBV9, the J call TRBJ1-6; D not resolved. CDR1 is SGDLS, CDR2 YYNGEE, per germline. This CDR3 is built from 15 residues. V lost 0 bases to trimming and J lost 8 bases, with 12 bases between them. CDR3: CASSVATRFDSPLHF. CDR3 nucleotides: TGTGCCAGCAGCGTAGCTACGAGATTTGATTCACCCCTCCACTTT.

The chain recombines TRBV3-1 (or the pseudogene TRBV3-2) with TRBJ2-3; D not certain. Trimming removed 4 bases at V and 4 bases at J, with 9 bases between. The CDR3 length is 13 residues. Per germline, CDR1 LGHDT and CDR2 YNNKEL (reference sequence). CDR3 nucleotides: TGTGCCAGCAGCCCCGGACGGGCAGATACGCAGTATTTT. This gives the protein CASSPGRADTQYF.

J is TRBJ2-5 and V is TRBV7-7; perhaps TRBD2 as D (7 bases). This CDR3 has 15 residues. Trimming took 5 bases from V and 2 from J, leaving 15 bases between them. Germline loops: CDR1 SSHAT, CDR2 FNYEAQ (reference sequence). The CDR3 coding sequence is TGTGCCAGCAGCCCAGGAGGGGGGGGTCAAGAGACCCAGTACTTC. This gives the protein CASSPGGGGQETQYF.

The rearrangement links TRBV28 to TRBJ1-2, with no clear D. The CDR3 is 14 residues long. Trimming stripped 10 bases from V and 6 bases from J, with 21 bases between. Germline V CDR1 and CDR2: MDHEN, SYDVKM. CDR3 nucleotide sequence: TGTGCCACCGGGGAGCTCCTCGATTCCCATGGCTACACCTTC. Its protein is CATGELLDSHGYTF.

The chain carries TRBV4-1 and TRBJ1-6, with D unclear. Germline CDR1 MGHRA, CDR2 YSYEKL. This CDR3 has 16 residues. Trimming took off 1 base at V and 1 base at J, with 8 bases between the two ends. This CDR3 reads CASSQALVSYNSPLHF. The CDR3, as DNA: TGCGCCAGCAGCCAAGCTTTGGTGTCCTATAATTCACCCCTCCACTTT.

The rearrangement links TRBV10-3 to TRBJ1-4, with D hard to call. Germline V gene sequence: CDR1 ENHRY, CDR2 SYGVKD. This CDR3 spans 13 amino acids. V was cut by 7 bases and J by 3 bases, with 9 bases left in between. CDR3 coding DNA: TGTGCCATCATGGCGGCCGCTAATGAAAAACTGTTTTTT. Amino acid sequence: CAIMAAANEKLFF.

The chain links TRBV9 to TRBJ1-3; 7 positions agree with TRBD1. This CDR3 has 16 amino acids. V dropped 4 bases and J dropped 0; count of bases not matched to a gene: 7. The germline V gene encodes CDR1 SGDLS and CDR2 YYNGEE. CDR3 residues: CASSPRQGNSGNTIYF. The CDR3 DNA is TGTGCCAGCAGCCCAAGACAGGGCAACTCTGGAAACACCATATATTTT.

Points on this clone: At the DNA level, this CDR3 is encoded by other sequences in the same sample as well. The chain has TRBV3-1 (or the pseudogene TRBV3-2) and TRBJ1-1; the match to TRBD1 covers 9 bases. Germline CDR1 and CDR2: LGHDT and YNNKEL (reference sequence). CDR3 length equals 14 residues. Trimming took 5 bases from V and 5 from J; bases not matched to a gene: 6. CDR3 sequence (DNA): TGTGCCAGCAGCTTACAGGGGGCGGGTACTGAAGCTTTCTTT. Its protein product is CASSLQGAGTEAFF.

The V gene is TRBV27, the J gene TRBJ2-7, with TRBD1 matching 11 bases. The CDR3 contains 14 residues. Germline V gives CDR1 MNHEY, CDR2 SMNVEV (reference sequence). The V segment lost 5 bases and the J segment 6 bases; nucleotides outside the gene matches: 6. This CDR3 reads CASSPGTGGIEQYF. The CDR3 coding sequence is TGTGCCAGCAGTCCCGGGACAGGGGGGATCGAGCAGTACTTC.

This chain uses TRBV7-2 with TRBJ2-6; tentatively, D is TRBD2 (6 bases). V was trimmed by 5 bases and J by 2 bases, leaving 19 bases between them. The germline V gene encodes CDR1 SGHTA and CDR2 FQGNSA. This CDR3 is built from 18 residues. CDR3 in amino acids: CASSKAGFGGAGANVLTF. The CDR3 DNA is TGTGCCAGCAGCAAGGCGGGGTTTGGCGGGGCTGGGGCCAACGTCCTGACTTTC.

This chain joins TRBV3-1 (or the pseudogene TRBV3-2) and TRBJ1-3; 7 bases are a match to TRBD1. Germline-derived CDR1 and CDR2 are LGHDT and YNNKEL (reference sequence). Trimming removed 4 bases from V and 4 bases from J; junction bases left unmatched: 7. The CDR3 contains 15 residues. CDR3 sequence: CASSPRGGHGNTIYF. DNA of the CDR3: TGTGCCAGCAGCCCTCGAGGGGGCCACGGAAACACCATATATTTT.